These 8 T cell receptor beta chains share one sample of origin, sequenced in a study of cytomegalovirus exposure and HLA in healthy donors. Primers: 60 Vbeta forward and 13 Jbeta reverse. The method was immunoSEQ multiplex PCR; TCRdb's version includes in-frame clones alone and lacks a portion of them. The sample records roughly 120,000 clones, roughly 70% being singletons. The sequencing input was PBMCs. The receptor set was obtained from a man between 40 and 49 years old in good health and CMV-seropositive.

CDR3 sequence reads: CASSPGTSGSGNEQFF. The CDR3 DNA sequence: TGCGCCAGCAGCCCAGGGACTAGCGGGAGTGGTAATGAGCAGTTCTTC. The chain recombines TRBV5-1 with TRBJ2-1, with 14 bases that match TRBD2. V gave up 4 bases and J gave up 7 bases; unmatched junction bases: 7. This CDR3 contains 16 residues. CDR1 and CDR2 from the germline V gene are SGHRS and YFSETQ.

The genes are TRBV5-1 and TRBJ2-7; D unresolved. Trimming took off 4 bases at V and 5 bases at J, with 13 bases between the two ends. Looked up from germline, CDR1 is SGHRS and CDR2 is YFSETQ. The length of the CDR3 is 13 residues. The CDR3 reads CASSPNRLDEQYF. The CDR3 coding sequence is TGCGCCAGCAGCCCCAACCGGCTAGACGAGCAGTACTTC.

This rearrangement joins TRBV28 to TRBJ2-5; D is perhaps TRBD1 (6 bases). The DNA end lines up better with TRBJ2-7; the J call may be wrong. The CDR3 contains 14 residues. Per germline, CDR1 MDHEN and CDR2 SYDVKM. The CDR3 protein is CASNGTPPDYEQYF. The CDR3 DNA follows: TGTGCCAGCAACGGGACACCACCGGATTACGAGCAGTACTTC.

The count of this clone is one. The V call is TRBV5-6, the J call TRBJ1-2, with 8 positions matching TRBD1. After removal of 4 bases from V and 2 bases from J, the junction contained 4 bases not matched to a gene. CDR3 length: 14 amino acids. From germline, CDR1 is SGHDT and CDR2 YYEEEE. CDR3 bases: TGTGCCAGCAGCGACGGGACAGGAAACTATGGCTACACCTTC. Its translation is CASSDGTGNYGYTF.

J is TRBJ2-7 and V is TRBV4-1; TRBD2 agrees at 8 bases. The junction had 5 bases not matched to a gene; V was cut back by 1 base and J by 3 bases. The CDR3 consists of 15 residues. Germline V CDR1 and CDR2: MGHRA, YSYEKL. The CDR3 here is CASSQVAAGDYEQYF. DNA for the CDR3: TGCGCCAGCAGCCAAGTGGCAGCGGGAGACTACGAGCAGTACTTC.

This chain's CDR3 is CASSFMSAGYNEQFF. CDR3 nucleotide sequence: TGTGCCAGCAGCTTTATGTCGGCGGGGTACAATGAGCAGTTCTTC. This chain connects TRBV5-6 to TRBJ2-1; TRBD2 might be the D (6 bases). V gave up 2 bases and J gave up 4 bases, with 13 bases separating them. In germline, CDR1 is SGHDT, CDR2 YYEEEE. This CDR3 is built from 15 residues.

V usage is TRBV9 and J usage is TRBJ1-2; weak D call: TRBD1 (6 bases). The CDR3 sequence is 17 residues long. V was clipped by 0 bases and J by 7 bases, with 22 bases between them. In germline, CDR1 is SGDLS, CDR2 YYNGEE. The CDR3 nucleotides are TGTGCCAGCAGCGTAGAGGGCAGGGGCATTGGTAGCGTTGGCTACACCTTC. Translated: CASSVEGRGIGSVGYTF. Filled out from reference TRBV9 and TRBJ1-2, the complete variable domain reads DSGVTQTPKHLITATGQRVTLRCSPRSGDLSVYWYQQSLDQGLQFLIQYYNGEERAKGNILERFSAQQFPDLHSELNLSSLELGDSALYFCASSVEGRGIGSVGYTFGSGTRLTVV.

In this sample, this clone turned up a few times. The chain employs TRBV5-4 and TRBJ2-1, with a possible D match to TRBD2 (7 bases). CDR1 and CDR2 from the germline V gene are SGHNT and YYREEE (reference sequence). The CDR3 extends over 15 amino acids. Trimming removed 4 bases at V and 6 bases at J, with 17 bases between. The CDR3 DNA sequence: TGTGCCAGCAGCCCTAATAGGGGGGGGTCCAATGAGCAGTTCTTC. Its translation: CASSPNRGGSNEQFF.